The 13 T cell receptor beta chains presented below share a single source sample, sequenced in a study of identical twins. TCRdb recomputed calls from the 5' RACE reads with MiXCR, one row per CDR3 protein. This sample yields over 200,000 distinct CDR3 sequences, of which approximately 10% are seen a single time; 9% to 10% belongs to the top ten. The sequenced sample was memory T cells sorted from blood. The receptor set was obtained from a man aged 50-59 years in good health.

The chain has TRBV27 and TRBJ1-6; 8 bases align to TRBD1. Germline V gives CDR1 MNHEY, CDR2 SMNVEV (reference sequence). The trim removed 5 bases at V and 7 bases at J, leaving 7 bases unmatched. The CDR3 spans 15 residues. Here the CDR3 DNA reads TGTGCCAGCAGTCCACATGGACAGGGAAATTCACCCCTCCACTTT. This gives the protein CASSPHGQGNSPLHF.

This clonotype was detected only a few times. The chain employs TRBV6-1 and TRBJ1-1; D is possibly TRBD1 (5 bases). The germline V gene encodes CDR1 MNHNS and CDR2 SASEGT. V lost 7 bases and J lost 5, with 20 bases in between. This CDR3 has 15 amino acids. DNA of the CDR3: TGTGCCAGCATAGGACACTCCCCAAGGGGAACTGAAGCTTTCTTT. Its protein product is CASIGHSPRGTEAFF.

This clonotype was counted only a few times. The chain is built from TRBV5-1 and TRBJ1-3; no clear D. CDR1 and CDR2 from the germline V gene are SGHRS and YFSETQ. V shed 4 bases and J shed 4 bases, with 15 bases lying between them. This CDR3 has 15 residues. CDR3 DNA sequence: TGCGCCAGCAGCGTGGGCGAGACGATCGGAAACACCATATATTTT. This encodes CASSVGETIGNTIYF.

This clonotype was observed many times. The rearrangement uses TRBV7-2 and TRBJ2-3, with D maybe TRBD1 (5 bases). Trimming shortened V by 3 bases and J by 1 base, and 5 bases separated the two germline ends. Germline V lookup: CDR1 SGHTA, CDR2 FQGNSA. The CDR3 has 13 amino acids. The CDR3 loop reads CASSFRGTDTQYF. The CDR3 DNA follows: TGTGCCAGCAGCTTCAGGGGCACAGATACGCAGTATTTT.

This clonotype was recorded at least ten times. This chain joins TRBV29-1 and TRBJ2-7, with 7 bases fitting TRBD1. J gave up 3 bases and V 0 bases, and 8 bases lay outside the gene matches. CDR3 length: 15 amino acids. Germline CDR1 is SQVTM and CDR2 is ANQGSEA. The CDR3: CSVEDFTGTDYEQYF. CDR3 nucleotide sequence: TGCAGCGTTGAAGATTTCACCGGGACAGACTACGAGCAGTACTTC.

This clonotype was recorded many times. The V gene is TRBV29-1, the J gene TRBJ2-5, with a weak D call TRBD2 (6 bases). The germline CDR1 and CDR2 sequences are SQVTM and ANQGSEA. The V and J ends lost 4 bases and 4 bases respectively, with 10 bases between them. CDR3 length: 12 amino acids. The CDR3 DNA reads TGCAGCGTTGTATCGGGAGCAGAGACCCAGTACTTC. This gives the protein CSVVSGAETQYF. The complete variable domain, with remaining parts taken from reference TRBV29-1 and TRBJ2-5, reads SAVISQKPSRDICQRGTSLTIQCQVDSQVTMMFWYRQQPGQSLTLIATANQGSEATYESGFVIDKFPISRPNLTFSTLTVSNMSPEDSSIYLCSVVSGAETQYFGPGTRLLVL.

This clonotype has a handful of counts. The rearrangement joins TRBV28 to TRBJ2-1; 7 bases line up with TRBD1. Germline loops: CDR1 MDHEN, CDR2 SYDVKM. The CDR3 has 15 residues. Germline trimming cut 5 bases from V and 3 bases from J; bases unmatched to any gene: 7. CDR3 sequence: CASSRSDRDYNEQFF. DNA for the CDR3: TGTGCCAGCAGTCGAAGCGACAGGGACTACAATGAGCAGTTCTTC.

The chain links TRBV20-1 to TRBJ2-7; D may be TRBD1 (6 bases). Germline CDR1 reads DFQATT; CDR2 reads SNEGSKA (reference sequence). CDR3 length: 13 residues. Deletions cut 4 bases from V and 6 bases from J, with 16 bases between. CDR3 residues: CSATRQLGGEQYF. DNA for the CDR3: TGCAGTGCTACCCGACAACTAGGGGGCGAGCAGTACTTC.

The chain recombines TRBV6-2 or TRBV6-3 with TRBJ1-1; tentatively, D is TRBD1 (5 bases). Germline values: CDR1 MNHEY, CDR2 SVGEGT. V was shortened by 10 bases and J by 3 bases, with 12 bases between the two germline ends. The CDR3 sequence is 12 residues long. The CDR3 spells CATGGEHTEAFF. The CDR3 bases are TGTGCCACGGGGGGTGAGCACACTGAAGCTTTCTTT.

This clonotype is labeled medium-sized (0.01 to 0.1%). The rearrangement uses TRBV28 and TRBJ2-1, with D possibly being TRBD1 (5 bases). V gave up 6 bases and J gave up 15 bases, with 15 bases separating them. This CDR3 is built from 11 residues. CDR1 and CDR2 from the germline V gene are MDHEN and SYDVKM. CDR3 protein: CASRRGLEGFF. The CDR3 nucleotides read TGTGCCAGCAGAAGGGGTCTCGAAGGGTTCTTC.

This clonotype showed up just a few times. The chain carries TRBV5-1 and TRBJ2-7; D unresolved. In germline, CDR1 is SGHRS, CDR2 YFSETQ. V gave up 0 bases and J gave up 2 bases, with 9 bases separating them. This CDR3 has 14 residues. CDR3 DNA: TGCGCCAGCAGCTTGGATCCCGGTCCCTACGAGCAGTACTTC. It codes for CASSLDPGPYEQYF. The whole variable domain, remainder taken from reference TRBV5-1 and TRBJ2-7, is KAGVTQTPRYLIKTRGQQVTLSCSPISGHRSVSWYQQTPGQGLQFLFEYFSETQRNKGNFPGRFSGRQFSNSRSEMNVSTLELGDSALYLCASSLDPGPYEQYFGPGTRLTVT.

This clonotype was found a few times. This rearrangement joins TRBV9 to TRBJ2-3; D is uncertain. The V end lost 0 bases, the J end lost 0 bases, and 5 bases lay between the germline ends. This CDR3 has 14 amino acids. Germline CDR1 and CDR2: SGDLS and YYNGEE. Here the CDR3 reads CASSVGPSTDTQYF. The CDR3 DNA sequence: TGTGCCAGCAGCGTAGGACCGAGCACAGATACGCAGTATTTT.

This clonotype was detected ten times or more. The chain combines TRBV20-1 with TRBJ2-7, with D unclear. Trimming took off 7 bases at V and 6 bases at J, with 16 bases between the two ends. CDR1 and CDR2 from the germline V gene are DFQATT and SNEGSKA (reference sequence). This CDR3 has 12 residues. The CDR3 protein is CSGLALLREQYF. CDR3 in DNA: TGCAGTGGCCTCGCCTTATTACGCGAGCAGTACTTC.